This is a list of T cell receptor beta chains from one sample in a study of CD8 T cells in ankylosing spondylitis. One entry per CDR3 protein results from TCRdb running MiXCR on the 5' RACE reads. The sample lists around 320,000 distinct CDR3 sequences; less than 25% were seen once. Sequenced: blood, either unsorted or a sorted T cell fraction (not recorded which). All receptors derive from a female donor with ankylosing spondylitis or in good health (not recorded which). Each CDR3 is given with its conserved first and last residue. A D gene is named only where the DNA matches it firmly. Size is omitted from some rows. Given values are once, few, many or a class for expanded clones.

clone_size	v_call	d_call	j_call	cdr3_nt	cdr3_aa
-	TRBV6-5	-	TRBJ1-5	TGTGCCAGCAGTAACGGACAGCGTAGCAATCAGCCCCAGCATTTT	CASSNGQRSNQPQHF
few	TRBV6-1	-	TRBJ2-3	TGTGCCAGCAGTGCCTGGGGGGGCGCGTCAGATACGCAGTATTTT	CASSAWGGASDTQYF
many	TRBV12-3/TRBV12-4	-	TRBJ2-5	TGTGCCAGCAAACACGGAGCGGTCAAGGAGACCCAGTACTTC	CASKHGAVKETQYF
few	TRBV28	-	TRBJ1-1	TGTGCCAGCCTCCCGGCGGGCGGGGTCACTGAAGCTTTCTTT	CASLPAGGVTEAFF
-	TRBV13	TRBD2	TRBJ2-3	TGTGCCAGCAGCGTACTAGCGGGAGATTATACGCAGTATTTT	CASSVLAGDYTQYF
few	TRBV28	TRBD2	TRBJ2-7	TGTGCCAGCAGTTTCCCCCTGGGTCGTGGACTAGCCTACGAGCAGTACTTC	CASSFPLGRGLAYEQYF
few	TRBV7-9	TRBD1	TRBJ2-7	TGTGCCAGCAGCTCCGGGACAGGGAATTCCTACGAGCAGTACTTC	CASSSGTGNSYEQYF
-	TRBV6-5	-	TRBJ1-3	TGTGCCAGCAGTTGGCGAAACACCATATATTTT	CASSWRNTIYF
-	TRBV28	-	TRBJ1-2	TGTGCCAGCAGCTCTATCGCGGTAGGAGACTATGGCTACACCTTC	CASSSIAVGDYGYTF
few	TRBV20-1	TRBD2	TRBJ2-1	TGCAGTGCTATGGGGACTAGCGATAAAGATGAGCAGTTCTTC	CSAMGTSDKDEQFF
-	TRBV12-2	-	TRBJ2-5	TGTGCAAGTCGCTTGCCCAACAGCGGGAGAGGAGAGACCCAGTACTTC	CASRLPNSGRGETQYF
few	TRBV2	TRBD1	TRBJ1-5	TGTGCCAGCAGGGTCGGGACAGGGGATCAGCCCCAGCATTTT	CASRVGTGDQPQHF
-	TRBV3-1	-	TRBJ1-1	TGTGCCAGCAGCCGCAGGGAAGGGCGGACTGAAGCTTTCTTT	CASSRREGRTEAFF
-	TRBV5-1	TRBD1	TRBJ1-1	TGCGCCAGCGGGGGACAGGGGATCACTGAAGCTTTCTTT	CASGGQGITEAFF
many	TRBV9	TRBD1	TRBJ1-3	TGTGCCAGCAGCACCCGGACAGGGGGAGGAAACACCATATATTTT	CASSTRTGGGNTIYF
-	TRBV6-5	-	TRBJ1-1	TGTGCCAGCAGTTACTACTCGTCGACAGCGAACACTGAAGCTTTCTTT	CASSYYSSTANTEAFF
many	TRBV12-3/TRBV12-4	-	TRBJ1-1	TGTGCCAGCAGTTTTCAGGGGAGAGAAACTGAAGCTTTCTTT	CASSFQGRETEAFF
few	TRBV6-5	-	TRBJ1-6	TGTGCCAGCAGTTACGCCGGGGGTAATTCACCCCTCCACTTT	CASSYAGGNSPLHF
few	TRBV7-2	-	TRBJ2-1	TGTGCCAGCAGCTTAGAGACGACCAACTCCTACAATGAGCAGTTCTTC	CASSLETTNSYNEQFF
few	TRBV12-3/TRBV12-4	-	TRBJ1-4	TGTGCCAGCAGTTTAAGGCAGGGTAGTGAAAAACTGTTTTTT	CASSLRQGSEKLFF
-	TRBV7-2	TRBD2	TRBJ2-1	TGTGCCAGCAGCTTAGTCCCACTAGCGGGAGGAGGTGAGCAGTTCTTC	CASSLVPLAGGGEQFF
many	TRBV2	-	TRBJ1-1	TGTGCCAGCAGCCGATCCGTCGGAGCTTTCTTT	CASSRSVGAFF
-	TRBV20-1	-	TRBJ2-3	TGCAGTGCTGGGGGGGGGGGCTTCACAGATACGCAGTATTTT	CSAGGGGFTDTQYF
-	TRBV7-2	TRBD2	TRBJ2-1	TGTGCCAGCAGCTGGACTAGCGGGAGGGGTGAGCAGTTCTTC	CASSWTSGRGEQFF
many	TRBV14	-	TRBJ2-5	TGTGCCAGCAGCCAAGAAGAGACCCAGTACTTC	CASSQEETQYF
many	TRBV29-1	-	TRBJ1-2	TGCAGCGTTGAAGGATGGGACAAGTATGGCTACACCTTC	CSVEGWDKYGYTF
-	TRBV5-5	-	TRBJ2-5	TGTGCCAGCAGCTTTAGACAGGTAGAAGAGACCCAGTACTTC	CASSFRQVEETQYF
-	TRBV10-1	-	TRBJ2-4	TGCGCCAGCAGTGAGTCGGGACGGACGCAAAAAAACATTCAGTACTTC	CASSESGRTQKNIQYF
-	TRBV11-1	-	TRBJ2-3	TGTGCCAGCAGCCTTAGGGGGGCGGGAGGCACAGATACGCAGTATTTT	CASSLRGAGGTDTQYF
-	TRBV20-1	-	TRBJ1-1	TGCAGTGCCGACCGTCAAAACACTGAAGCTTTCTTT	CSADRQNTEAFF
few	TRBV4-3	-	TRBJ2-3	TGCGCCAGCAGCAATAGTCCGGGAGATACGCAGTATTTT	CASSNSPGDTQYF
-	TRBV19	-	TRBJ2-1	TGTGCCAGTACCGCAACCGGGGCCTACAATGAGCAGTTCTTC	CASTATGAYNEQFF
-	TRBV20-1	TRBD1	TRBJ2-7	TGCAGTGCTCTTGGACAGGGGCGCTACGAGCAGTACTTC	CSALGQGRYEQYF
few	TRBV28	-	TRBJ1-2	TGTGCCACCTACCGGGGGGGGGTGAGTGGCTACACCTTC	CATYRGGVSGYTF
-	TRBV20-1	-	TRBJ2-3	TGCAGTGCTAGGGAGGACATACCCACAGATACGCAGTATTTT	CSAREDIPTDTQYF
many	TRBV12-3/TRBV12-4	TRBD2	TRBJ2-7	TGTGCCAGCAGTCTATCCGGGACTAGTTACGAGCAGTACTTC	CASSLSGTSYEQYF
-	TRBV7-9	-	TRBJ2-2	TGTGCCAGCAGCCGTAGGGACGGGGAGCTGTTTTTT	CASSRRDGELFF
-	TRBV15	TRBD2	TRBJ2-3	TGTGCCACCCAACTCGGACTAGCGGGAGACACAGATACGCAGTATTTT	CATQLGLAGDTDTQYF
-	TRBV20-1	-	TRBJ2-7	TGCAGTGCTAGAGATCGGGTGTTCCTCTACGAGCAGTACTTC	CSARDRVFLYEQYF
few	TRBV24-1	-	TRBJ2-3	TGTGCCACCAGTGTTGGGGGCACAGATACGCAGTATTTT	CATSVGGTDTQYF
-	TRBV5-1	-	TRBJ2-7	TGCGCCAGCAGCCTTGGACCTTCCGTCCCCAATTACGAGCAGTACTTC	CASSLGPSVPNYEQYF
once	TRBV7-8	-	TRBJ2-7	TGTGCCAGCATCCCCGAATACCAGAGCTCCTACGAGCAGTACTTC	CASIPEYQSSYEQYF
-	TRBV6-1	TRBD1	TRBJ1-6	TGTGCCAGCAGTGCGCGGGACAGGCTGAACTCACCCTTCCACTTT	CASSARDRLNSPFHF
-	TRBV4-2	-	TRBJ2-5	TGTGCCAGCAGCCAAGTGAACAGTCAAGAGACCCAGTACTTC	CASSQVNSQETQYF
few	TRBV29-1	TRBD1	TRBJ1-4	TGCAGCGTTGAATCGGGGACAGGAGAAAAACTGTTTTTT	CSVESGTGEKLFF
few	TRBV4-3	-	TRBJ2-1	TGCGCCAGCAGCCCGTACGGTCCTGCGGACAATGAGCAGTTCTTC	CASSPYGPADNEQFF
-	TRBV6-5	TRBD2	TRBJ2-1	TGTGCCAGCAGTTACGGACTAGCGGGAGGTTCGTATGAGCAGTTCTTC	CASSYGLAGGSYEQFF
few	TRBV20-1	-	TRBJ2-7	TGCAGTGCCGCCTCTGGGACGGGATTCTACGAGCAGTACTTC	CSAASGTGFYEQYF
-	TRBV7-2	-	TRBJ2-1	TGTGCCAGCAGCTTAGCCCTGGCTAGGTATGGCTCCTACAATGAGCAGTTCTTC	CASSLALARYGSYNEQFF
-	TRBV7-2	-	TRBJ2-4	TGTGCCAGCAGCCCCTGGGCCAGCACCATTCAGTACTTC	CASSPWASTIQYF
many	TRBV12-3/TRBV12-4	TRBD2	TRBJ2-3	TGTGCCAGCAGTTTAGGCGGGAGGGCGACAGATACGCAGTATTTT	CASSLGGRATDTQYF
few	TRBV18	-	TRBJ1-1	TGTGCCAGCTCACCGGGGGGAATGAACACTGAAGCTTTCTTT	CASSPGGMNTEAFF
few	TRBV10-2	-	TRBJ1-6	TGCGCCAGCACTCTGGACAGAAATTCACCCCTCCACTTT	CASTLDRNSPLHF
many	TRBV10-3	-	TRBJ2-1	TGTGCCATCAGTGAGGTCTCAACTGGAGGGGGGTACAATGAGCAGTTCTTC	CAISEVSTGGGYNEQFF
many	TRBV20-1	-	TRBJ2-1	TGCAGTGCTAGAGACCCCCCTGGGGGAGGTGAGCAGTTCTTC	CSARDPPGGGEQFF
few	TRBV6-1	-	TRBJ1-1	TGTGCCAGCAGTACCGGTTTGAACACTGAAGCTTTCTTT	CASSTGLNTEAFF
few	TRBV12-3/TRBV12-4	-	TRBJ2-5	TGTGCCAGCAGTCCCTACACAGGGTACCAAGAGACCCAGTACTTC	CASSPYTGYQETQYF
-	TRBV11-3	TRBD2	TRBJ2-1	TGTGCCAGCAGCTCGAGCGGGAGTGAATCCTACAATGAGCAGTTCTTC	CASSSSGSESYNEQFF
-	TRBV6-1	TRBD2	TRBJ2-5	TGTGCCAGCAGCCGGGGGGGGAGGGAGACCCAGTACTTC	CASSRGGRETQYF